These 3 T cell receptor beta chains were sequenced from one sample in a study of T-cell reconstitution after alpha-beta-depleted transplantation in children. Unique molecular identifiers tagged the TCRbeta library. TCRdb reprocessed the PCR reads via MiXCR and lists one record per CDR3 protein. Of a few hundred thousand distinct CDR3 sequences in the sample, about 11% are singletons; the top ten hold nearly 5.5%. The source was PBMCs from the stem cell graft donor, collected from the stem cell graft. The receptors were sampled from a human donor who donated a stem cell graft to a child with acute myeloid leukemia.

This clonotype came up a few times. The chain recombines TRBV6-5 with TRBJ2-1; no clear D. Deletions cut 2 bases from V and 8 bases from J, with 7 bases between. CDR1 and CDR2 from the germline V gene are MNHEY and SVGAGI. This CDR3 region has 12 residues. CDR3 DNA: TGTGCCAGCAGTTACCTCGGTCATGAGCAGTTCTTC. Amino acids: CASSYLGHEQFF.

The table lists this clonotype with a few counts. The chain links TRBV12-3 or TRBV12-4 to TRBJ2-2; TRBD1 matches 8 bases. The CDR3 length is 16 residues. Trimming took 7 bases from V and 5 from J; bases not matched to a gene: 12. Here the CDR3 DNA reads TGTGCCAGCACCCCCGGACAGGGTAAAGGGACCGGGGAGCTGTTTTTT. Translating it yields CASTPGQGKGTGELFF.

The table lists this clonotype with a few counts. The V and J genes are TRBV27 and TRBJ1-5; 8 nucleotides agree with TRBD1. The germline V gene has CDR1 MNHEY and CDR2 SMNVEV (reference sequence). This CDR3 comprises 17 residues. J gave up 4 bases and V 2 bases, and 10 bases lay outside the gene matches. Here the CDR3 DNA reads TGTGCCAGCAGTTTAACATCACAGGGGGATGTAAATCAGCCCCAGCATTTT. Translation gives CASSLTSQGDVNQPQHF.